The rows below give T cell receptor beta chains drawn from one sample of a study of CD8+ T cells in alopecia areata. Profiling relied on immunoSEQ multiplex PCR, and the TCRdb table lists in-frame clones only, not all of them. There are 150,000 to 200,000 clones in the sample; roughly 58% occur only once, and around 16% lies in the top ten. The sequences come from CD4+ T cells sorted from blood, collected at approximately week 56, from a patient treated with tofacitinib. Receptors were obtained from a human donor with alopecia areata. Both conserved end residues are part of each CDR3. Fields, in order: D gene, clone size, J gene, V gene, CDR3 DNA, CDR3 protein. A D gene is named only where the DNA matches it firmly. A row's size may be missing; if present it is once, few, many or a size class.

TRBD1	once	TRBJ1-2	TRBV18	TGTGCCAGCGCCAAAGACAGGGTTCATGACTATGGCTACACCTTC	CASAKDRVHDYGYTF
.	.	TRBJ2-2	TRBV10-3	TGTGCCATCGGAGGGGGCGCGAACACCGGGGAGCTGTTTTTT	CAIGGGANTGELFF
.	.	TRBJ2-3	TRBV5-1	TGCGCCAGCAGCTTGGGTCGGGGAACAGATACGCAGTATTTT	CASSLGRGTDTQYF
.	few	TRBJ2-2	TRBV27	TGTGCCAGCAGCCGGAGATTGAACACCGGGGAGCTGTTTTTT	CASSRRLNTGELFF
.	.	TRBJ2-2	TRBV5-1	TGCGCCAGCAGCCCCCAAGAAGGGAACACCGGGGAGCTGTTTTTT	CASSPQEGNTGELFF
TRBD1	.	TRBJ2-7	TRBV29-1	TGCAGCGTTGCTCAGGGGGTGGTTTACGAGCAGTACTTC	CSVAQGVVYEQYF
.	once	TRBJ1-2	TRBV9	TGTGCCAGCAGCGAGAGCGGTAACTATGGCTACACCTTC	CASSESGNYGYTF
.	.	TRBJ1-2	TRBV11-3	TGTGCCAGACCACCTCCACTTAACTATGGCTACACCTTC	CARPPPLNYGYTF
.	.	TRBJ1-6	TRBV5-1	TGCGCCAGCAGCGACTCCGCGGGGATAGGGAATTCACCCCTCCACTTT	CASSDSAGIGNSPLHF
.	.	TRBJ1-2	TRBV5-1	TGCGCCAGCAGCTTGGCCGGGTTGAGTGGCTACACCTTC	CASSLAGLSGYTF
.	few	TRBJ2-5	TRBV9	TGTGCCAGCAGCCGACCACAAGAGACCCAGTACTTC	CASSRPQETQYF
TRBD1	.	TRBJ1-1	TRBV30	TGTGCCTGGTACAGGGGGCAGGTATCTGAAGCTTTCTTT	CAWYRGQVSEAFF
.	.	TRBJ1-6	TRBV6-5	TGTGCCAGCAGCCCAGGGGCTGGAGATTCACCCCTCCACTTT	CASSPGAGDSPLHF
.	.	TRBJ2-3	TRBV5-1	TGCGCCAGCAGCTTGGGACGGGACCGCGCCACAGATACGCAGTATTTT	CASSLGRDRATDTQYF
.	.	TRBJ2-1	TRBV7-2	TGTGCCAGCAGCTTATGGCAGAGCAATGAGCAGTTCTTC	CASSLWQSNEQFF
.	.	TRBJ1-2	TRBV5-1	TGCGCCAGCAGCTTGGAAGGGGTCGATGGCTACACCTTC	CASSLEGVDGYTF
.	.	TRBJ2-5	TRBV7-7	TGTGCCAGCAGCTTTACGGCTCAAGAGACCCAGTACTTC	CASSFTAQETQYF
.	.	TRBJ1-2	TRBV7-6	TGTGCCAGCAGCCCCACAGGAAACTATGGCTACACCTTC	CASSPTGNYGYTF
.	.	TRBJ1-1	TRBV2	TGTGCCAGCAGTGCGGGGGGGCCGGGAACTGAAGCTTTCTTT	CASSAGGPGTEAFF
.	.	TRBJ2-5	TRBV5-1	TGCGCCAGCAGCTTGGGGCCCGGGGGAAAGCAAGAGACCCAGTACTTC	CASSLGPGGKQETQYF
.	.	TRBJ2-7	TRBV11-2	TGTGCCAGCAGCTTAGACGGCTACGAGCAGTACTTC	CASSLDGYEQYF
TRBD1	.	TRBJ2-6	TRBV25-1	TGTGCCAGCAGTGATCCCGGGACAGGGAGCTCTGGGGCCAACGTCCTGACTTTC	CASSDPGTGSSGANVLTF
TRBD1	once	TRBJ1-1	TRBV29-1	TGCAGCGTCCGGACAGGGAACACTGAAGCTTTCTTT	CSVRTGNTEAFF
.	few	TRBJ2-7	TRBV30	TGTGCCTGGACACCTTTAGGGGCAGGTTTGTACGAGCAGTACTTC	CAWTPLGAGLYEQYF
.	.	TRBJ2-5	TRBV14	TGTGCCAGCAGCCAGCGGACAGTAGAAGAGACCCAGTACTTC	CASSQRTVEETQYF
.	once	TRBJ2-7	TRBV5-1	TGCGCCAGCAGCTTGGATGTTGGCGCCGAGCAGTACTTC	CASSLDVGAEQYF
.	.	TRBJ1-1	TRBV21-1	TGTGCCAGAGAAGGGGGTACTGAAGCTTTCTTT	CAREGGTEAFF
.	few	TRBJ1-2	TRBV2	TGTGCCAGCAGTCCGCGGGGACGGGGGGCTCCCGGCTACACCTTC	CASSPRGRGAPGYTF
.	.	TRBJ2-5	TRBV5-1	TGCGCCAGCAGCTTGGAACCAAAGACAGGAATTGCGGGGGAGACCCAGTACTTC	CASSLEPKTGIAGETQYF
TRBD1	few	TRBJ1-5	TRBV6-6	TGTGCCAGCAGTTACTCCGACAGGGTCCCTAATCAGCCCCAGCATTTT	CASSYSDRVPNQPQHF
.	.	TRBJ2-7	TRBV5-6	TGTGCCAGCAGCTTGGATGGGGGGCAGTCCTACGAGCAGTACTTC	CASSLDGGQSYEQYF
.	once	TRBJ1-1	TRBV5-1	TGCGCCAGCCGAGGGAACAGGGCGAACACTGAAGCTTTCTTT	CASRGNRANTEAFF
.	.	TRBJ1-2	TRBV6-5	TGTGCCAGCAGTTACTCTCCCCCTAACTATGGCTACACCTTC	CASSYSPPNYGYTF
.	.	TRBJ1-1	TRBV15	TGTGCCACCAGCTTACGGGGGGAAGCTTTCTTT	CATSLRGEAFF
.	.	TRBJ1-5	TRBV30	TGTGCCTGGAGCGGCAGGGTCCAACAGCCCCAGCATTTT	CAWSGRVQQPQHF
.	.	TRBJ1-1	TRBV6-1	TGTGCCAGCAAACCGGGGATATTCACTGAAGCTTTCTTT	CASKPGIFTEAFF
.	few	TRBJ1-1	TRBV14	TGTGCCAGCAGCCAGCAGCACAACACTGAAGCTTTCTTT	CASSQQHNTEAFF
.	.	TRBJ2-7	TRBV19	TGTGCCAGTAGTATAGATCCAGGCGCCTACGAGCAGTACTTC	CASSIDPGAYEQYF
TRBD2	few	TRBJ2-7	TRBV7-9	TGTGCCAGCAGCGCCTCAACTAGCGGGGGAGGTTACGAGCAGTACTTC	CASSASTSGGGYEQYF
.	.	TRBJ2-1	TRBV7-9	TGTGCCAGCAGCCCCCGACAGGTTGGCAATGAGCAGTTCTTC	CASSPRQVGNEQFF
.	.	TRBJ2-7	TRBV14	TGTGCCAGCAGCCAAGATTGGCGATCCTACGAGCAGTACTTC	CASSQDWRSYEQYF
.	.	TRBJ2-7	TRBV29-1	TGCAGCGTTGAAGATTGGTTGGATTCCTACGAGCAGTACTTC	CSVEDWLDSYEQYF
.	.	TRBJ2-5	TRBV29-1	TGCAGCGTTGAAACAGGCCGGGAGACCCAGTACTTC	CSVETGRETQYF
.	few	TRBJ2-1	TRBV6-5	TGTGCCAGCAGCGGCCCCGAGCAGTTCTTC	CASSGPEQFF
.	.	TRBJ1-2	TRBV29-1	TGCAGCGTTGGTCCGGGGTCCCTGGACTACACCTTC	CSVGPGSLDYTF
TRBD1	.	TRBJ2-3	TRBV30	TGTGCCTGGAGAGTAGGGGGCAACACAGATACGCAGTATTTT	CAWRVGGNTDTQYF
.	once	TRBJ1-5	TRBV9	TGTGCCAGCAGCGCCAGGGGAATTAGCAATCATCCCCAGCATTTT	CASSARGISNHPQHF
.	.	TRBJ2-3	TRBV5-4	TGTGCCAGCAGCCTTAGACATGAGGGGGATACGCAGTATTTT	CASSLRHEGDTQYF
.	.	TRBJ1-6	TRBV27	TGTGCCAGCAGAGGAGAAGGGTATAATTCACCCCTCCACTTT	CASRGEGYNSPLHF
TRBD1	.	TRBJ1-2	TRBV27	TGTGCCAGCAGTCCGATACCGGGACAGGGATTCTACACCTTC	CASSPIPGQGFYTF
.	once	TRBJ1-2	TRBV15	TGTGCCACCAGCAGCGAAGGGCGGACAGCCTATGGCTACACCTTC	CATSSEGRTAYGYTF
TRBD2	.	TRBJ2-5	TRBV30	TGTGCCTGGAGGAGCTCTAGCGGAAAGACCCAGTACTTC	CAWRSSSGKTQYF
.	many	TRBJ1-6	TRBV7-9	TGTGCCAGCAGCCCCCAGGGATCGGAAGTCTCACCCCTCCACTTT	CASSPQGSEVSPLHF